This TCR beta chain was sequenced during a study of technical replicates of blood from a few donors. This CDR3 is 16 amino acids long. V dropped 9 bases and J dropped 0; count of bases not matched to a gene: 14. Per germline, CDR1 MNHEY and CDR2 SMNVEV (reference sequence). The method was immunoSEQ multiplex PCR; TCRdb's version includes in-frame clones alone and lacks a portion of them. The repertoire holds roughly 12,000 clones, with 60% to 85% as singletons. The chain employs TRBV27 and TRBJ2-7; 7 positions agree with TRBD1. The sequence came from a human donor in good health. Material: PBMCs. The CDR3 sequence is CARYNSPGQTSYEQYF. The DNA for the CDR3 is TGTGCCAGATACAATTCTCCGGGACAGACCTCCTACGAGCAGTACTTC.